The 28 T cell receptor beta chains below were found in one sample sequenced in a study of T cells in Graves' hyperthyroidism and ophthalmopathy. Template material for amplifying TCR beta CDR3 regions consisted of RNA transcripts. A set of HTBI primers served as the primers for a first-round RT-PCR of the TCR CDR3. MiXCR, applied by TCRdb to the multiplex PCR reads, yields one record per CDR3 protein. Of approximately 360,000 distinct CDR3 sequences listed, 20% to 30% are singletons. The sequenced material came from blood. The source is a man aged 45 to 65 with Graves' hyperthyroidism.

Only a few counts were recorded for this clonotype. The chain uses TRBV7-2 and TRBJ2-5; 10 nucleotides agree with TRBD2. V was pared by 6 bases and J by 2 bases, with 9 bases of the junction left unmatched. CDR1 SGHTA and CDR2 FQGNSA come from the germline V gene. There are 16 residues in the CDR3. CDR3 protein: CASRPGLAVMQETQYF. CDR3 nucleotides: TGTGCCAGCAGGCCTGGACTAGCGGTAATGCAAGAGACCCAGTACTTC.

In nucleotides, the CDR3 is TGCGCCAGCAGCTTGTACAGCGAAGGCTACACCTTC. This gives the protein CASSLYSEGYTF. This chain links TRBV5-1 with TRBJ1-2; D unresolved. CDR1 SGHRS and CDR2 YFSETQ come from the germline V gene. This CDR3 is 12 amino acids long. The V end was cut by 1 base, the J end by 8 bases, with 9 bases between. The full variable domain, in which reference TRBV5-1 and TRBJ1-2 provide the parts outside the CDR3, is KAGVTQTPRYLIKTRGQQVTLSCSPISGHRSVSWYQQTPGQGLQFLFEYFSETQRNKGNFPGRFSGRQFSNSRSEMNVSTLELGDSALYLCASSLYSEGYTFGSGTRLTVV.

The genes are TRBV27 and TRBJ2-1; D is possibly TRBD2 (7 bases). Germline CDR1 MNHEY, CDR2 SMNVEV (reference sequence). This CDR3 is 17 amino acids long. Trimming pared 5 bases from V and 8 bases from J, leaving 25 bases between. CDR3 bases: TGTGCCAGCAGTGACCATCGCAGGGGCGGGGGTAACTATGAGCAGTTCTTC. Its protein is CASSDHRRGGGNYEQFF.

This clonotype was recorded at least ten times. V is TRBV6-6 and J is TRBJ2-3; TRBD2 matches 9 bases. This CDR3 comprises 16 residues. The V gene end was trimmed by 0 bases and the J gene end by 3 bases; junction bases not matched to a gene: 4. Germline V lookup: CDR1 MNHNY, CDR2 SVGAGI (reference sequence). CDR3 DNA sequence: TGTGCCAGCAGTTACTCTGGAGCGGGAGGTACAGATACGCAGTATTTT. Amino acids: CASSYSGAGGTDTQYF.

The genes are TRBV20-1 and TRBJ1-1; D not resolved. The ends were cut back, 5 bases at V and 2 bases at J, with 9 bases in the middle. Germline loops: CDR1 DFQATT, CDR2 SNEGSKA (reference sequence). CDR3 length: 12 residues. The CDR3 reads CSAYDGNTEAFF. CDR3 sequence (DNA): TGCAGTGCTTACGACGGAAACACTGAAGCTTTCTTT.

This clonotype has at least ten counts. This chain uses TRBV6-1 with TRBJ2-7; 8 nucleotides line up with TRBD1. This CDR3 region has 15 residues. The V segment lost 8 bases and the J segment 1 base; nucleotides outside the gene matches: 10. The V gene's germline CDR1 is MNHNS and CDR2 SASEGT. The CDR3 bases are TGTGCCAGCCCCGAACAGGGGGATCCTTCCTACGAGCAGTACTTC. This translates into CASPEQGDPSYEQYF.

The CDR3 DNA reads TGTGCCAGCAGCGCCCGACAGGGGGCAGGGTATGGCTACACCTTC. Protein product: CASSARQGAGYGYTF. The V call is TRBV13, the J call TRBJ1-2; 10 bases map to TRBD1. With V trimmed by 5 bases and J by 5 bases, 8 bases remained unmatched. This CDR3 contains 15 residues. Germline values: CDR1 PRHDT, CDR2 FYEKMQ (reference sequence).

V and J are TRBV12-3 or TRBV12-4 and TRBJ2-1; the D is unclear. The CDR3 runs to 14 residues. V was cut by 9 bases and J by 0 bases, with 12 bases left in between. The CDR3 DNA reads TGTGCCAGTAGTCCTAGATCCTCCTACAATGAGCAGTTCTTC. Translated: CASSPRSSYNEQFF.

This clonotype came up a few times. This chain connects TRBV7-9 to TRBJ2-3, with TRBD2 matching over 8 bases. The ends lost 4 bases at V and 6 bases at J; junction bases unmatched: 15. This CDR3 has 17 residues. Germline loops: CDR1 SEHNR, CDR2 FQNEAQ (reference sequence). CDR3 sequence: CASSSTSGTRGSDTQYF. CDR3 coding DNA: TGTGCCAGCAGCTCAACTAGCGGAACTAGAGGGTCGGATACGCAGTATTTT.

This clonotype appeared many times. The V gene is TRBV5-1, the J gene TRBJ2-7; D is unclear. The V end was cut by 4 bases, the J end by 0 bases, with 11 bases between. CDR3 length: 14 residues. CDR1 and CDR2 (germline): SGHRS, YFSETQ. The CDR3 protein is CASSRDGFSYEQYF. In DNA, the CDR3 is TGCGCCAGCAGCCGAGACGGCTTCTCCTACGAGCAGTACTTC. Full variable domain (rest looked up from reference TRBV5-1 and TRBJ2-7): KAGVTQTPRYLIKTRGQQVTLSCSPISGHRSVSWYQQTPGQGLQFLFEYFSETQRNKGNFPGRFSGRQFSNSRSEMNVSTLELGDSALYLCASSRDGFSYEQYFGPGTRLTVT.

The chain employs TRBV7-3 and TRBJ2-1, with 7 bases aligning to TRBD1. V was clipped by 6 bases and J by 7 bases; unmatched bases: 6. The CDR3 contains 13 residues. Germline-derived CDR1 and CDR2 are SGHTA and FQGTGA. CDR3 region: CASSPSQGNEQFF. CDR3 DNA: TGTGCCAGCAGTCCATCACAGGGGAATGAGCAGTTCTTC.

This clonotype was picked up many times. The chain employs TRBV28 and TRBJ1-1; TRBD1 is a possible D gene (6 bases). Trimming shortened V by 6 bases and J by 4 bases, and 18 bases separated the two germline ends. CDR1 is MDHEN and CDR2 is SYDVKM in the germline V gene. CDR3 size: 15 residues. The CDR3, as DNA: TGTGCCAGCAGGGGACATGAGACGGGCGCCACTGAAGCTTTCTTT. Protein sequence: CASRGHETGATEAFF.

This clonotype was seen more than once but under ten times. The chain is built from TRBV7-6 and TRBJ2-7; the D gene is possibly TRBD2 (6 bases). This CDR3 is 15 amino acids long. Germline V CDR1 and CDR2: SGHVS, FNYEAQ. Trimming left V 1 base short and J 1 base short, with 11 bases between. Written as DNA, the CDR3 is TGTGCCAGCAGCTTAGAAGGCGGGAAGTCCTACGAGCAGTACTTC. It is translated as CASSLEGGKSYEQYF.

The chain employs TRBV5-1 and TRBJ2-1; no definite D call. This CDR3 comprises 13 residues. Germline V gene data show CDR1 as SGHRS and CDR2 as YFSETQ. V lost 7 bases, J lost 6 bases, and 14 bases lay in between. CDR3 DNA: TGCGCCAGCGCTTCCTTGGGCTTCAATGAGCAGTTCTTC. Translating it yields CASASLGFNEQFF. The full variable domain, completed using reference TRBV5-1 and TRBJ2-1, is KAGVTQTPRYLIKTRGQQVTLSCSPISGHRSVSWYQQTPGQGLQFLFEYFSETQRNKGNFPGRFSGRQFSNSRSEMNVSTLELGDSALYLCASASLGFNEQFFGPGTRLTVL.

The V call is TRBV29-1, the J call TRBJ2-6; D may be TRBD1 (6 bases). V was clipped by 6 bases and J by 1 base, with 7 bases between them. Germline CDR1 and CDR2: SQVTM and ANQGSEA. This CDR3 is 13 amino acids long. DNA for the CDR3: TGCAGCGTGAGGGGGTCTGGGGCCAACGTCCTGACTTTC. Translating gives CSVRGSGANVLTF.

This chain uses TRBV2 with TRBJ1-5; D is uncertain. Germline assignment: CDR1 SNHLY and CDR2 FYNNEI. Trimming removed 3 bases at V and 3 bases at J, with 6 bases between. This CDR3 contains 13 residues. This chain's CDR3 is CASSDVTNQPQHF. In nucleotides, the CDR3 is TGTGCCAGCAGTGATGTCACCAATCAGCCCCAGCATTTT.

The chain links TRBV6-1 to TRBJ2-7; possible D gene TRBD1, 6 bases. Germline CDR1 and CDR2: MNHNS and SASEGT. V was clipped by 5 bases and J by 2 bases, with 13 bases between them. This CDR3 spans 14 amino acids. The CDR3 loop reads CASSPRGQPYEQYF. Written as DNA, the CDR3 is TGTGCCAGCAGTCCCCGGGGACAACCCTACGAGCAGTACTTC.

In this sample, this clonotype turned up a few times. This chain uses TRBV28 with TRBJ2-3; 9 bases fit TRBD1. Germline trimming cut 8 bases from V and 3 bases from J; bases unmatched to any gene: 6. This CDR3 spans 14 amino acids. Germline CDR1 and CDR2: MDHEN and SYDVKM. The CDR3 DNA reads TGTGCCAGCTCATGGGGACAGGGAACAGATACGCAGTATTTT. Protein product: CASSWGQGTDTQYF.

This clonotype was seen ten or more times. The V gene is TRBV12-3 or TRBV12-4, the J gene TRBJ1-1; D uncertain. V was trimmed by 5 bases and J by 0 bases, leaving 19 bases between them. The CDR3 sequence is 17 residues long. CDR3 DNA sequence: TGTGCCAGCAGTCCTCAATCCCTCGGCAGTTTGAACACTGAAGCTTTCTTT. It yields the protein CASSPQSLGSLNTEAFF.

The rearrangement joins TRBV19 to TRBJ2-7; a weak D match, TRBD2 (5 bases). This CDR3 spans 15 amino acids. Between the trimmed V and J ends, which lost 6 bases and 8 bases, there was a span of 23 bases. Germline CDR1 reads LNHDA; CDR2 reads SQIVND (reference sequence). CDR3 region: CASRPDYPHATKQYF. Here the CDR3 DNA reads TGTGCCAGTAGACCTGACTACCCGCATGCTACGAAGCAGTACTTC.

The chain has TRBV2 and TRBJ1-2; D ambiguous. V lost 8 bases, J lost 7 bases, and 17 bases lay in between. Germline lookup yields CDR1 SNHLY and CDR2 FYNNEI. CDR3 length: 13 amino acids. In DNA form, the CDR3 reads TGTGCCAGCCTCGACGGACCCAAGAGTGGCTACACCTTC. Translation gives CASLDGPKSGYTF.

This clonotype was seen repeatedly, ten times or more. The DNA of the CDR3 is TGTGCCAGCGGTCCCCTCTGGTCTAGCGGGAGATCCGAGCAGTACTTC. This encodes CASGPLWSSGRSEQYF. J is TRBJ2-7 and V is TRBV2; TRBD2 agrees at 10 bases. The CDR3 contains 16 residues. The V gene's germline CDR1 is SNHLY and CDR2 FYNNEI. V gave up 8 bases and J gave up 6 bases; unmatched junction bases: 16.

In nucleotides, the CDR3 is TGTGCCAGCAGCTCCGGGGGGCCAAGGGAGACCCAGTACTTC. It translates to CASSSGGPRETQYF. The chain couples TRBV11-2 to TRBJ2-5; weak D call: TRBD2 (7 bases). The CDR3 extends over 14 amino acids. The V gene's germline CDR1 is SGHAT and CDR2 FQNNGV. The V end was cut by 4 bases, the J end by 5 bases, with 14 bases between.

This clonotype was detected ten times or more. J is TRBJ2-7 and V is TRBV28, with D unresolved. The CDR3 length is 16 residues. CDR1 and CDR2 from the germline V gene are MDHEN and SYDVKM. V lost 5 bases to trimming and J lost 2 bases, with 19 bases between them. CDR3 coding DNA: TGTGCCAGCAGTGAGTACCGGGCCACCATCCCCTACGAGCAGTACTTC. It translates to CASSEYRATIPYEQYF.

The V gene is TRBV6-1, the J gene TRBJ1-5; D is possibly TRBD1 (6 bases). The germline V gene encodes CDR1 MNHNS and CDR2 SASEGT. Trimming stripped 6 bases from V and 5 bases from J, with 11 bases between. This CDR3 contains 13 residues. CDR3 nucleotide sequence: TGTGCCAGCAGGACAAACAGGGATCAGCCCCAGCATTTT. It encodes CASRTNRDQPQHF.

This clonotype was counted ten times or more. The rearrangement uses TRBV18 and TRBJ2-6; D gene ambiguous. CDR3 length equals 15 residues. The V end was cut by 1 base, the J end by 4 bases, with 8 bases between. Germline loops: CDR1 KGHSH, CDR2 LQKENI. CDR3 region: CASSPLASGANVLTF. The DNA for the CDR3 is TGTGCCAGCTCACCACTCGCCTCAGGGGCCAACGTCCTGACTTTC.

The V and J genes are TRBV12-3 or TRBV12-4 and TRBJ1-2; D perhaps matches TRBD1 (6 bases). Trimming took off 6 bases at V and 4 bases at J, with 18 bases between the two ends. This CDR3 region has 15 residues. The CDR3 region has the DNA TGTGCCAGCAGCTTACTTCGACAGGCCCTCTATGGCTACACCTTC. Translation: CASSLLRQALYGYTF.

In this sample, this clonotype turned up a few times. The chain couples TRBV7-9 to TRBJ2-3; D is uncertain. In germline, CDR1 is SEHNR, CDR2 FQNEAQ (reference sequence). This CDR3 is 14 amino acids long. V lost 1 base and J lost 3, with 8 bases in between. The CDR3 loop is CASSLDGMTDTQYF. The DNA of the CDR3 is TGTGCCAGCAGCTTAGATGGGATGACAGATACGCAGTATTTT.